A single sample is the source of the 9 T cell receptor beta chains below, sequenced in a study of cytomegalovirus exposure and HLA in healthy donors. The PCR was carried out with 60 Vbeta primers and 13 Jbeta primers. Produced via immunoSEQ multiplex PCR; TCRdb's table is partial and in-frame only. Here the sample spans around 200,000 clones, less than 85% being singletons. Sequencing used PBMCs. The receptor source for this set is a girl aged 2-15 years in good health and CMV-seronegative.

This chain links TRBV7-3 with TRBJ2-5, with 7 bases that match TRBD2. This CDR3 contains 15 residues. The germline V gene has CDR1 SGHTA and CDR2 FQGTGA. V was pared by 5 bases and J by 3 bases, with 9 bases of the junction left unmatched. DNA of the CDR3: TGTGCCAGCAGCCACGGGGGAGGGATCAAAGAGACCCAGTACTTC. Its translation is CASSHGGGIKETQYF.

This clone was counted a few times. The chain combines TRBV9 with TRBJ1-1; D gene uncertain. The CDR3 runs to 14 residues. CDR1 is SGDLS, CDR2 YYNGEE, per germline. Deletions cut 3 bases from V and 1 base from J, with 10 bases between. The CDR3 loop reads CASSGNRENTEAFF. The DNA of the CDR3 is TGTGCCAGCAGCGGGAACCGGGAGAACACTGAAGCTTTCTTT.

CDR3 coding DNA: TGTGCCATCCGAAAAGGGGGCGAGCAGTACTTC. This gives the protein CAIRKGGEQYF. The chain carries TRBV6-5 and TRBJ2-7; tentatively, D is TRBD1 (6 bases). Germline values: CDR1 MNHEY, CDR2 SVGAGI. V shed 10 bases and J shed 6 bases, with 13 bases lying between them. The length of the CDR3 is 11 residues.

This clone was counted once. This chain joins TRBV27 and TRBJ2-7; 7 bases are a match to TRBD1. From germline, CDR1 is MNHEY and CDR2 SMNVEV (reference sequence). This CDR3 is built from 15 residues. The junction had 7 bases not matched to a gene; V was cut back by 5 bases and J by 0 bases. The CDR3 nucleotides read TGTGCCAGCAGTCCCCGGACAGGACGCTCCTACGAGCAGTACTTC. Protein sequence: CASSPRTGRSYEQYF.

This clone was seen once. The CDR3 reads CASSGTGPGANVLTF. CDR3 DNA: TGTGCCAGCAGCGGCACAGGTCCTGGGGCCAACGTCCTGACTTTC. The V and J genes are TRBV9 and TRBJ2-6; tentative D call: TRBD1 (5 bases). CDR3 size: 15 residues. Germline loops: CDR1 SGDLS, CDR2 YYNGEE. With 3 bases removed from V and 2 bases from J, the gap between germline ends came to 9 bases.

The V gene is TRBV4-1, the J gene TRBJ1-4; 9 bases agree with TRBD1. Looked up from germline, CDR1 is MGHRA and CDR2 is YSYEKL. The CDR3 extends over 13 amino acids. Trimming removed 8 bases from V and 6 bases from J; junction bases left unmatched: 4. The CDR3 nucleotides read TGCGCCAGCGGACAGGGGTGGGATGAAAAACTGTTTTTT. Encoded protein: CASGQGWDEKLFF.

The gene calls are TRBV29-1 and TRBJ2-2; D is ambiguous. The germline V and J ends were trimmed by 3 bases and 1 base, with 6 bases remaining between them. Germline CDR1 SQVTM, CDR2 ANQGSEA. This CDR3 has 13 amino acids. The CDR3 reads CSVDRQNTGELFF. CDR3 coding DNA: TGCAGCGTTGACAGGCAGAACACCGGGGAGCTGTTTTTT.

The genes are TRBV5-6 and TRBJ2-5; D gene ambiguous. CDR3 size: 11 residues. Germline V gene data show CDR1 as SGHDT and CDR2 as YYEEEE. V was pared by 1 base and J by 6 bases, with 4 bases between. In nucleotides, the CDR3 is TGTGCCAGCAGCTTGTCCAAGACCCAGTACTTC. It specifies CASSLSKTQYF.

The rearrangement links TRBV7-9 to TRBJ1-2; perhaps TRBD1 as D (5 bases). Germline V gene lookup returns CDR1 SEHNR and CDR2 FQNEAQ (reference sequence). The CDR3 runs 14 residues. Between the trimmed V and J ends, which lost 2 bases and 4 bases, there was a span of 11 bases. This CDR3 reads CASSLSGGSYGYTF. The CDR3 nucleotides read TGTGCCAGCAGCTTAAGCGGGGGGTCCTATGGCTACACCTTC.